Presented here are 5 T cell receptor beta chains from one specimen sequenced in a study of T-cell reconstitution after alpha-beta-depleted transplantation in children. Preparation of the TCRbeta library was carried out with unique molecular identifiers. TCRdb itself ran the PCR reads through MiXCR, one entry per CDR3 protein. In the table there are around 670,000 distinct CDR3 sequences, under 15% of which are singletons. Specimen: PBMCs, collected before TCRalphabeta/CD19-depleted stem cell transplant. These receptors originate from a girl aged 2 to 9 with congenital amegakaryocytic thrombocytopenia, due to receive a stem cell transplant.

This clonotype was picked up many times. The rearrangement links TRBV20-1 to TRBJ2-1; D gene uncertain. Trimming left V 5 bases short and J 2 bases short, with 19 bases between. Germline-derived CDR1 and CDR2 are DFQATT and SNEGSKA (reference sequence). CDR3 size: 16 residues. The CDR3 here is CSAPRQAAPTYNEQFF. The CDR3 coding sequence is TGCAGTGCTCCCCGGCAGGCAGCCCCAACCTACAATGAGCAGTTCTTC.

This clonotype has a handful of counts. The chain links TRBV20-1 to TRBJ1-5, with TRBD1 identical over 8 bases. The V segment lost 1 base and the J segment 6 bases; nucleotides outside the gene matches: 8. The CDR3 loop spans 15 amino acids. Germline assignment: CDR1 DFQATT and CDR2 SNEGSKA (reference sequence). The CDR3 spells CSARVAGGAGQPQHF. CDR3 nucleotide sequence: TGCAGTGCTAGAGTCGCAGGGGGCGCGGGTCAGCCCCAGCATTTT.

This clonotype turned up a few times. The chain links TRBV7-9 to TRBJ2-7, with D possibly called TRBD1 or TRBD2 (5 bases each). The germline CDR1 and CDR2 sequences are SEHNR and FQNEAQ (reference sequence). The CDR3 has 15 amino acids. V lost 6 bases and J lost 3, with 18 bases in between. The CDR3 is CASRDGTLPLYEQYF. Here the CDR3 DNA reads TGTGCCAGCAGGGACGGGACCCTCCCTCTCTACGAGCAGTACTTC.

Ten or more counts support this clonotype. This rearrangement joins TRBV12-3 or TRBV12-4 to TRBJ2-4; no firm D call. The V gene lost 3 bases and the J gene lost 7 bases, with 4 bases spanning the gap. This CDR3 contains 11 residues. The CDR3 region has the DNA TGTGCCAGCAGTTTTGGTAACATTCAGTACTTC. This translates into CASSFGNIQYF.

V is TRBV28 and J is TRBJ2-3; D not resolved. Trimming shortened V by 2 bases and J by 5 bases, and 5 bases separated the two germline ends. The germline gives CDR1 MDHEN, CDR2 SYDVKM. CDR3 length: 12 amino acids. In DNA, the CDR3 is TGTGCCAGCAGTTTAAAACAAGATACGCAGTATTTT. Its translation is CASSLKQDTQYF. Full variable domain (rest looked up from reference TRBV28 and TRBJ2-3): DVKVTQSSRYLVKRTGEKVFLECVQDMDHENMFWYRQDPGLGLRLIYFSYDVKMKEKGDIPEGYSVSREKKERFSLILESASTNQTSMYLCASSLKQDTQYFGPGTRLTVL.